The 16 T cell receptor beta chains below come from one sample, sequenced in a study of identical twins. TCRdb fed the 5' RACE reads into MiXCR, producing one record per CDR3 protein. The table includes around 250,000 distinct CDR3 sequences, roughly an eighth detected once. This sample was also put to use in a study of yellow fever vaccine responses in identical twins.

The sample consisted of memory (CD45RO+) T cells sorted from blood. These TCRs come from a woman under 30 in good health.

This chain uses TRBV7-2 with TRBJ2-1, with 11 positions matching TRBD1. The V gene's germline CDR1 is SGHTA and CDR2 FQGNSA. Losses at the gene ends were 1 base for V and 8 bases for J; bases not matched to a gene: 4. The CDR3 spans 15 residues. Here the CDR3 reads CASSLVGQGAYEQFF. DNA for the CDR3: TGTGCCAGCAGCTTAGTCGGACAGGGGGCCTATGAGCAGTTCTTC.

The sample holds many counts of this clonotype. The chain employs TRBV6-5 and TRBJ2-7, with unresolved D. In germline, CDR1 is MNHEY, CDR2 SVGAGI. The CDR3 covers 13 residues. V gave up 4 bases and J gave up 6 bases, with 13 bases separating them. The CDR3 sequence: CASSSLDAAEQYF. CDR3 DNA: TGTGCCAGCAGTTCCCTAGATGCCGCCGAGCAGTACTTC.

The chain combines TRBV20-1 with TRBJ1-1; TRBD1 might be the D (6 bases). Germline V CDR1 and CDR2: DFQATT, SNEGSKA (reference sequence). CDR3 length: 14 residues. Trimming stripped 1 base from V and 1 base from J, with 10 bases between. Here the CDR3 reads CSARALDRNTEAFF. The CDR3 region has the DNA TGCAGTGCTAGAGCTTTGGACAGGAACACTGAAGCTTTCTTT.

This chain's CDR3 is CASRRDRANEQYF. The CDR3 coding sequence is TGTGCCAGCAGGAGGGACAGGGCCAACGAGCAGTACTTC. The V gene is TRBV6-1, the J gene TRBJ2-7; 9 positions agree with TRBD1. This CDR3 has 13 amino acids. The V segment lost 6 bases and the J segment 5 bases; nucleotides outside the gene matches: 5. CDR1 is MNHNS and CDR2 is SASEGT in the germline V gene.

This clonotype occurred a few times. The chain carries TRBV2 and TRBJ2-7, with a weak D call TRBD2 (6 bases). The germline CDR1 and CDR2 sequences are SNHLY and FYNNEI. CDR3 size: 12 residues. V lost 8 bases and J lost 6, with 14 bases in between. The CDR3 spells CASEKGGSEQYF. As DNA, the CDR3 is TGTGCCAGCGAAAAAGGAGGGTCCGAGCAGTACTTC.

The CDR3 nucleotides are TGTGCCAGCGGCCCAGGGACTAGCGGAAGTACGCAGTATTTT. This gives the protein CASGPGTSGSTQYF. The chain links TRBV7-2 to TRBJ2-3; 11 bases align to TRBD2. J lost 8 bases, V lost 8 bases, and 9 bases had no gene match. Germline CDR1 and CDR2: SGHTA and FQGNSA. This CDR3 has 14 residues.

The J gene is TRBJ2-7, the V gene TRBV6-2 or TRBV6-3; 7 bases map to TRBD1. CDR1 is MNHEY and CDR2 is SVGEGT in the germline V gene. V dropped 4 bases and J dropped 2; count of bases not matched to a gene: 5. This CDR3 comprises 14 residues. The CDR3 DNA reads TGTGCCAGCAGTTCTTACCAGGGGGCCTACGAGCAGTACTTC. Translated: CASSSYQGAYEQYF.

This clonotype appeared a few times. J is TRBJ2-7 and V is TRBV24-1, with 10 bases fitting TRBD1. The J segment lost 8 bases and the V segment lost 4 bases, leaving 1 base of the junction unmatched. This CDR3 is 12 amino acids long. The germline V gene encodes CDR1 KGHDR and CDR2 SFDVKD. CDR3 region: CATSETGGKQYF. The CDR3, as DNA: TGTGCCACCAGTGAGACAGGGGGCAAGCAGTACTTC.

This clonotype was observed at least ten times. The chain employs TRBV20-1 and TRBJ2-1, with 9 bases lining up with TRBD1. CDR1 is DFQATT and CDR2 is SNEGSKA in the germline V gene (reference sequence). The CDR3 is 16 residues long. V dropped 5 bases and J dropped 6; count of bases not matched to a gene: 14. CDR3 sequence: CSAPTGQGRIFNEQFF. CDR3 sequence (DNA): TGCAGTGCTCCTACTGGACAGGGGCGTATATTCAATGAGCAGTTCTTC.

The chain couples TRBV6-2 or TRBV6-3 to TRBJ2-3, with 12 positions matching TRBD1. Germline values: CDR1 MNHEY, CDR2 SVGEGT. This CDR3 contains 22 residues. With V trimmed by 1 base and J by 0 bases, 17 bases remained unmatched. The CDR3 nucleotides read TGTGCCAGCAGTTACTATAGGACGGGACAGGGGGCGCGTGGGTATAGCACAGATACGCAGTATTTT. Amino acid sequence: CASSYYRTGQGARGYSTDTQYF.

V gene TRBV5-1 combines with J gene TRBJ2-5; no clear D gene. CDR1 is SGHRS and CDR2 is YFSETQ in the germline V gene. CDR3 length: 15 residues. V lost 0 bases to trimming and J lost 5 bases, with 14 bases between them. CDR3 sequence: CASSLAALTGETQYF. CDR3 DNA sequence: TGCGCCAGCAGCTTGGCTGCGCTAACCGGGGAGACCCAGTACTTC.

V is TRBV5-1 and J is TRBJ2-1; D remains unclear. With 0 bases removed from V and 5 bases from J, the gap between germline ends came to 12 bases. Germline loops: CDR1 SGHRS, CDR2 YFSETQ. This CDR3 is built from 15 residues. The CDR3 is CASSLVSGFNNEQFF. For the CDR3, the DNA is TGCGCCAGCAGCTTGGTTTCCGGTTTCAACAATGAGCAGTTCTTC. The whole variable domain, filled in from reference TRBV5-1 and TRBJ2-1, reads KAGVTQTPRYLIKTRGQQVTLSCSPISGHRSVSWYQQTPGQGLQFLFEYFSETQRNKGNFPGRFSGRQFSNSRSEMNVSTLELGDSALYLCASSLVSGFNNEQFFGPGTRLTVL.

This chain uses TRBV4-3 with TRBJ2-7; 14 bases are shared with TRBD2. The CDR3 extends over 15 amino acids. CDR1 and CDR2 from the germline V gene are LGHNA and YSLEER. The junction had 6 bases not matched to a gene; V was cut back by 4 bases and J by 7 bases. The DNA of the CDR3 is TGCGCCAGCAGCCTAGGGACTAGCGGGAGCGTGGAGCAGTACTTC. It yields the protein CASSLGTSGSVEQYF.

The gene calls are TRBV20-1 and TRBJ2-6, with D hard to call. Trimming removed 0 bases from V and 1 base from J, with 7 bases in between. The germline gives CDR1 DFQATT, CDR2 SNEGSKA (reference sequence). The CDR3 runs to 15 residues. CDR3 sequence reads: CSARDKGSGANVLTF. The CDR3 bases are TGCAGTGCTAGAGATAAGGGATCTGGGGCCAACGTCCTGACTTTC.

This clonotype was seen more than once but under ten times. J is TRBJ2-1 and V is TRBV4-3, with 8 bases identical to TRBD2. V was clipped by 2 bases and J by 3 bases; unmatched bases: 3. Germline values: CDR1 LGHNA, CDR2 YSLEER. The CDR3 contains 15 residues. The CDR3 DNA follows: TGCGCCAGCAGCCAAACTAGCGGTCGCTACAATGAGCAGTTCTTC. It codes for CASSQTSGRYNEQFF.

The chain carries TRBV7-9 and TRBJ2-3; TRBD2 agrees at 13 bases. The V gene end was trimmed by 6 bases and the J gene end by 6 bases; junction bases not matched to a gene: 9. There are 16 residues in the CDR3. Germline V gene data show CDR1 as SEHNR and CDR2 as FQNEAQ (reference sequence). CDR3 DNA: TGTGCCAGCAGGGGTCCCGGGACTAGCGGGGCGGATACGCAGTATTTT. It codes for CASRGPGTSGADTQYF.